These T cell receptor beta chains were read from a single sample in a study of cytomegalovirus exposure and HLA in healthy donors. Measured with immunoSEQ multiplex PCR; TCRdb has only the in-frame clones, and not every one. Of around 130,000 clones in the sample, more than 75% are singletons; the top ten hold around 1.9%. Sequencing input: PBMCs. These receptors came from a woman aged 25-40 years in good health and CMV-seronegative. Both conserved end residues are part of each CDR3. The D gene is left open where the match is weak. Where a row states a size, it is once, few, many or the class of an expanded clone; other rows omit it.

cdr3_nt: TGCGCCAGCAGCTACGGGGGGCAAGAGACCCAGTACTTC
cdr3_aa: CASSYGGQETQYF
clone_size: NA
v_call: TRBV5-1
j_call: TRBJ2-5
d_call: TRBD2

cdr3_nt: TGCGCCAGCAGCCTCCTGACAGGGGGGGTCGATGAGCAGTTCTTC
cdr3_aa: CASSLLTGGVDEQFF
clone_size: NA
v_call: TRBV5-1
j_call: TRBJ2-1
d_call: TRBD1

cdr3_nt: TGTGCCAGCAGCTTAGACAGGGGCGGTTCACCCCTCCACTTT
cdr3_aa: CASSLDRGGSPLHF
clone_size: NA
v_call: TRBV7-2
j_call: TRBJ1-6
d_call: TRBD1

cdr3_nt: TGTGCCATTAGGACAGGGGCCGGGGAGACCCAGTACTTC
cdr3_aa: CAIRTGAGETQYF
clone_size: NA
v_call: TRBV10-3
j_call: TRBJ2-5
d_call: TRBD1

cdr3_nt: TGTGCCAGCAGCTTAGTCGGACAGGGCTCGAACACTGAAGCTTTCTTT
cdr3_aa: CASSLVGQGSNTEAFF
clone_size: few
v_call: TRBV13
j_call: TRBJ1-1
d_call: TRBD1

cdr3_nt: TGTGCCAGCAGCTCGACCGGGGGGACTGAAGCTTTCTTT
cdr3_aa: CASSSTGGTEAFF
clone_size: NA
v_call: TRBV5-6
j_call: TRBJ1-1
d_call: NA

cdr3_nt: TGTGCCAGCAGTTACGCCGGGGGGACCTACGAGCAGTACTTC
cdr3_aa: CASSYAGGTYEQYF
clone_size: NA
v_call: TRBV2
j_call: TRBJ2-7
d_call: TRBD2

cdr3_nt: TGTGCCAGTAGTGCGGGACTAGCGGTAGAGACCCAGTACTTC
cdr3_aa: CASSAGLAVETQYF
clone_size: NA
v_call: TRBV19
j_call: TRBJ2-5
d_call: TRBD2

cdr3_nt: TGTGCCAGCAGTTACCTCAGGCGGGGGGGAACAGATACGCAGTATTTT
cdr3_aa: CASSYLRRGGTDTQYF
clone_size: NA
v_call: TRBV6-5
j_call: TRBJ2-3
d_call: TRBD2

cdr3_nt: TGTGCCTGGAGGCGACAGGGGACGCATCAGCCCCAGCATTTT
cdr3_aa: CAWRRQGTHQPQHF
clone_size: NA
v_call: TRBV30
j_call: TRBJ1-5
d_call: TRBD1